Below are 2 T cell receptor beta chains sequenced from a single sample in a study of tissue T cells after allogeneic stem cell transplantation. Described time point: mouse harvest day 14 after allogeneic transplant. Tail vein injection delivered 10^7 T-cell-depleted bone marrow cells and 10^6 splenic CD5+ T cells. Clones were read by immunoSEQ multiplex PCR, and TCRdb kept only the in-frame ones, dropping some. Of roughly 8,600 clones listed, 30% to 40% are singletons. Sample: skin. These receptors were collected from a female BALB/c mouse given C57BL/6 T cells with graft-versus-host disease after an allogeneic hematopoietic cell transplant.

Worth noting for this clone: Each gene name is a mouse one. The CDR3 sequence is CASSLVGGNTEVFF. The covered CDR3 bases are TGTGCAAGCAGCTTAGTAGGGGGCAACACAGAAGTCTTC. The chain uses TRBV16 and TRBJ1-1; 7 bases agree with TRBD1. The CDR3 is cut off 1 residue early in the read; its end comes from the germline J gene. Unmatched junction bases numbered 1, after V lost 1 base and J lost 2 bases. This CDR3 contains 14 residues. The V gene's germline CDR1 is SGHSA and CDR2 FRNQAP.

A few counts support this clone. Genes and germline are mouse. The DNA ends 1 residue before the CDR3 does, and the rest of the CDR3 is filled in from the germline J gene. The chain couples TRBV19 to TRBJ2-7, with D unresolved. V lost 3 bases, J lost 0 bases, and 7 bases lay in between. CDR3 length: 13 residues. Germline-derived CDR1 and CDR2 are FNHDT and SITEND (reference sequence). The CDR3 bases that were read are TGTGCCAGCAGTACGAGGAACTCCTATGAACAGTAC. Translating gives CASSTRNSYEQY. The whole CDR3 sequence reads CASSTRNSYEQYF.